The sequence of this T cell receptor beta chain was determined in a study of cytomegalovirus exposure and HLA in healthy donors (dated by TCRdb to the late 2010s). General notes on the study: An earlier analysis of 587 of the donors reported 250 to 350 Gb of sequence data and roughly 120 million unique TCR beta sequences obtained from 150 million to 200 million T cells. HLA typing covered class I and class II loci at four-digit resolution. The study aimed to test whether cataloging public T cell receptors could reveal signatures of past pathogen exposure. Rather than using new phenotypic data, the later analysis identified candidate immune exposures from TCR beta sequences and from how often those sequences occurred across donors. Roughly 5 DR-DQ haplotypes were treated as single units for association and clustering because of strong linkage in the cohort. Of the roughly 400 genotyped donors, about 80% fell in the genetic ancestry cluster associated with self-reported Caucasian donors. The study used immunosequencing to profile the T cell repertoires of approximately 630 subjects and linked those repertoires to cytomegalovirus serostatus. Among 398 genotyped donors of the cohort, an average of 235,054 unique TCR beta nucleotide sequences were sequenced per donor, roughly 20% of them non-productive. Every repertoire in the discovery cohort had been generated on one and the same sequencing platform. Genome-wide SNP genotypes for about three fifths of the roughly 700 donors were used in a later genetic analysis, which treated that subset as a discovery cohort. The study combined high-throughput TCR immunosequencing, statistical association of individual TCRs with disease status, and machine learning to predict cytomegalovirus infection status. The number of donors typed differed by locus, with about 620-630 for A, B, C, DRB1 and DQB1, 522 for DQA1, under 610 for DPA1, and around 450 for DPB1. A separate validation cohort of more than 100 different subjects was used in addition to the approximately 670-subject first cohort. To study patterns of TCR occurrence, a later analysis re-analyzed previously published TCR beta repertoires from 666 donors and added high-resolution HLA genotyping. An early release that covered about 640 HLA-typed donors contained 250 to 350 gigabases of sequencing data and 65 million to 100 million unique TCR sequences. An earlier analysis of roughly 580 of the donors used high-throughput TCR beta sequencing to judge whether each TCR beta V gene segment behaved as functional or pseudogenic. Donor age, sex, ethnicity and CMV serostatus were compiled alongside the repertoire data. The research as a whole found: At a false discovery rate of 0.05, a later analysis linked 16,951 TCR beta sequences to specific HLA alleles. A later genetic analysis reported fewer N-insertions in productive TCRs among donors in an Asian-associated ancestry cluster than the 666-donor mean. In vitro tests confirmed that a few of the cytomegalovirus-associated TCR beta chains recognize cytomegalovirus antigens. The authors suggested that the approach could potentially be generalized to other disease states and immunological phenotypes. A later genetic analysis associated a missense DCLRE1C variant with V-gene and J-gene trimming of TCR beta chains, and an independent cohort replicated the association. Only TCR beta chains were sequenced in this cohort, and the absence of alpha or paired-chain data limited detectable features. Assigning TCR associations to individual alleles was difficult when HLA alleles, especially DR and DQ, strongly co-occurred. In a later analysis, most CMV-associated TCR beta chains were found to appear HLA-restricted, with HLA associations seemingly driven largely by CMV exposure. Most TCR sequences were observed very rarely across donors, whereas some public TCRs were present in many individuals. Roughly uniform sequencing depth across donors was assumed in presence/absence analyses, although this assumption may not hold. In a later analysis, TCR association rates were found to vary across HLA loci, with the most associated TCRs seen for DRB1 alleles and the fewest for HLA-C alleles. CMV serostatus was the only immune exposure information available for the cohort. In an earlier analysis of fewer than 700 of the donors, most TCR beta V segments appeared in productive rearrangements about 87% or about 30% of the time, broadly matching IMGT annotations. A further reported finding was that TCR beta sequences accurately predicted the HLA-A and HLA-B alleles for most subjects in the first cohort. Compared with equally common non-associated chains, HLA-associated TCR beta chains in a later analysis were more clonally expanded and had lower generation probabilities. The 87-base-pair reads could not distinguish some IMGT-functional V segments, including TRBV6-2 and TRBV6-3, so those segments were excluded. In the study, 164 TCR beta chains were listed as associated with cytomegalovirus. Because counts were too low, seventeen rarely observed V segments, including chromosome 9 orphons, were excluded from the earlier analysis of about 500 of the donors. Because HLA typing was missing for some donors at each locus, association tests included only the typed subset. The classifier was reported to diagnose cytomegalovirus status with high specificity and sensitivity in both the original cohort and the validation cohort. The sequencing pipeline was judged likely to have produced a cluster of highly shared sequence variants as a technical artifact. Several of the top co-occurrence clusters appeared to be linked to parvovirus B19, influenza, CMV and Epstein-Barr virus, according to a later analysis. Linkage disequilibrium might explain the correlated functional status among segregating V segments, but an unknown experimental factor could not be ruled out.

The library was prepared using the immunoSEQ multiplex PCR assay. For the multiplex PCR, a mixture combining 60 forward primers for TCR Vbeta segments and 13 reverse primers for TCR Jbeta segments was used. The CDR3 region of rearranged TCR beta genes was amplified from genomic DNA by a multiplex PCR assay. The Illumina HiSeq System was used to sequence the amplified TCR beta libraries as 87-base-pair reads. Per the original workflow: A later analysis tallied around 82 million unique TCR beta chains across the 666 repertoires, and 10 million to 11 million of those chains were shared by two or more donors. A nearest-neighbor algorithm error-corrected the raw reads and collapsed the reads into unique sequences, merging closely related sequences to remove PCR and sequencing errors. Alignment of CDR3 sequences to IMGT reference sequences was used to assign V, D and J gene segments. Each retained sequence needed at least a six-nucleotide match to both a V gene segment and a J gene segment. Rearrangements were called productive when the CDR3 lacked stop codons and stayed in frame with V and J; all others were non-productive. CDR3 was defined by IMGT convention, running from the second conserved V-encoded cysteine to the conserved J-encoded phenylalanine. The earlier analysis of a few hundred of the donors excluded any sequence lacking an unambiguous match to a single V gene segment. In an earlier analysis of approximately 500 of the donors, a V segment was called functional when productive rearrangements were above 56.7%, and segregating when the standard deviation between donors exceeded 5%. To diagnose cytomegalovirus status from the catalog of TCR beta chain sequences, a statistical classification framework was built. In a later analysis, TCR nucleotide sequences were compared against IMGT/GENE-DB human TR gene sequences so that V and J genes could be assigned. The TCRdist pipeline was used in a later analysis to assign CDR3 sequences and most-parsimonious VDJ recombination scenarios. A later analysis defined each TCR beta chain by its CDR3 amino acid sequence plus V-gene family, and excluded reads lacking a unique V-gene family. To address suspected cross-contamination and a sequencing artifact, a later analysis removed roughly 640 highly shared, low-generation-probability nucleotide sequences. In a later analysis, a clonal expansion index for each public chain was calculated from normalized within-repertoire ranks of inferred template counts. In a later analysis, generation probabilities were computed with a VDJ recombination model fitted to out-of-frame rearrangements, and the resulting probabilities were checked against IGoR. In a later analysis, hypergeometric tests were used to score TCR-TCR, TCR-HLA and TCR-CMV co-occurrence, with a repertoire-size bias correction applied to TCR pairs. A later analysis estimated false discovery rates by permuting HLA or CMV assignments 20 times. In a later analysis, co-occurring TCRs were grouped using DBSCAN, and TCRdist sequence similarity was added for clustering within HLA-allele-positive subsets. Repertoires with fewer than 30,000 or more than 120,000 public chains, plus five repertoires with anomalous nucleotide sharing, were excluded from co-occurrence clustering. The clones in this table, taken by TCRdb from immuneACCESS, are in-frame only. Not every clone is retained; where verified, under half of the shortfall comes from an unresolved V gene, and the cause of the rest is unknown. That table gives V, J and clone size, and the DNA gave D and trimming. The sample table on file contains 200,000 or so clones. Around 0.7% of the sample comes from the top ten.

The cohort consisted of hundreds of healthy bone marrow donors. All cohort members were sampled while nominally healthy, although unrecorded immune exposures were likely present. The donor was CMV seronegative and was included in the group of about 400 seronegative cohort members. Every donor gave a peripheral blood sample, and the peripheral blood mononuclear cells from that sample were used for TCR beta sequencing. Genomic DNA extraction from the blood cell samples was performed with the Qiagen DNeasy Blood Extraction Kit. Of note for this clone: Its target antigen remains unknown.

Reading the germline V gene (reference sequence) gives CDR1 GTSNPN and CDR2 SVGIG. V is clipped by 7 bases and J by 12 bases, and the sequence between their germline boundaries is 22 bases long. Counted from cysteine to phenylalanine, this CDR3 has 13 amino acids. Of the read, only the CDR3 DNA is kept; its 39 bases are in frame from base 1. This chain joins TRBV30 to TRBJ2-1; the D gene is possibly TRBD2, with 6 bases matching. The sample comprised PBMCs. This TCR was sampled from a boy aged 5-17 years in good health and CMV-seronegative. CDR3 region: CASGTEPRMRQFF. At the DNA level, the sequence is TGTGCCTCCGGGACTGAGCCCAGAATGAGGCAGTTCTTC. Reference TRBV30 and TRBJ2-1 proteins supply the regions before and after the CDR3; the full variable domain is: SQTIHQWPATLVQPVGSPLSLECTVEGTSNPNLYWYRQAAGRGLQLLFYSVGIGQISSEVPQNLSASRPQDRQFILSSKKLLLSDSGFYLCASGTEPRMRQFFGPGTRLTVL.